The T cell receptor beta chain described here comes from a study of blood T cell repertoires in COVID-19. Across the study: Nucleic acid was either cDNA or gDNA, and it came from T cells, B-cell-depleted T cells, or PBMCs.

Germline trimming cut 6 bases from V and 1 base from J; bases unmatched to any gene: 5. Germline V gene lookup returns CDR1 LNHDA and CDR2 SQIVND (reference sequence). This CDR3 is built from 14 residues. Profiling relied on immunoSEQ multiplex PCR, and the TCRdb table lists in-frame clones only, not all of them. The sample has 350,000 to 550,000 clones; 80% to 90% are singletons. Participants were aged about 18 to 100 years from approximately 25 US areas. The clonotype was recovered from a man younger than 40 who had recovered from COVID-19. Input material: PBMCs or T cells enriched from blood (not recorded which). The chain joins TRBV19 to TRBJ1-1; 7 positions match TRBD1. CDR3 loop: CASSITGANTEAFF. In DNA, the CDR3 is TGTGCCAGTAGCATAACAGGGGCGAACACTGAAGCTTTCTTT.